Below are 14 T cell receptor beta chains sequenced from a single sample in a study of regulatory T cells in long-lasting Graves disease (dated by TCRdb to about 2021). This specimen's time point label, interpreted: newly diagnosed GD, antithyroid drugs for less than 3 months. For both TCR sequencing and RNA sequencing, RNA was extracted from PBMCs in TRIzol. The library was produced with multiplex PCR. The data were produced on an Illumina HiSeq 4000. To build TCR beta libraries, CDR3 regions were amplified by Arm-PCR using iRepertoire HTBI primers. TCRdb reprocessing: public reads trimmed at Q25 with fastp, clones called with MiXCR, in-frame beta chains kept. Each entry is one CDR3 protein sequence, shown with its most common DNA and genes. Counted in this sample were hundreds of thousands of distinct CDR3 sequences; roughly 16% of them appeared once. Around 25% of the sample is held by the ten biggest clonotypes.

These same records also appear under a second study, on T cells in Graves' hyperthyroidism and ophthalmopathy.

The material sequenced was peripheral blood mononuclear cells (PBMCs), taken at new diagnosis, from a patient treated with antithyroid drugs. These receptors were collected from a woman aged 40-60 years with Graves disease. Donor details come from another sample of the same person, matched by shared clones.

This clonotype was seen repeatedly, ten times or more. V gene TRBV27 combines with J gene TRBJ2-3; either TRBD1 or TRBD2 may fit D (5 bases each). Per the germline V gene, CDR1 is MNHEY and CDR2 is SMNVEV (reference sequence). This CDR3 is 15 amino acids long. Trimming left V 5 bases short and J 3 bases short, with 15 bases between. CDR3 DNA sequence: TGTGCCAGCAGTCCAAGGGACGGGCAAACAGATACGCAGTATTTT. It codes for CASSPRDGQTDTQYF.

This rearrangement joins TRBV4-1 to TRBJ2-3; perhaps TRBD2 as D (7 bases). There are 18 residues in the CDR3. V lost 1 base and J lost 6, with 23 bases in between. From germline, CDR1 is MGHRA and CDR2 YSYEKL. CDR3 in amino acids: CASSQVGRLGGGHDTQYF. CDR3 in DNA: TGCGCCAGCAGCCAAGTTGGGCGTTTAGGGGGGGGGCACGATACGCAGTATTTT.

The V and J genes are TRBV12-3 or TRBV12-4 and TRBJ2-7; 8 bases map to TRBD2. The CDR3 is 14 amino acids. V trimming: 6 bases; J trimming: 5 bases; junction bases outside the gene matches: 9. CDR3 nucleotide sequence: TGTGCCAGCAGCCCCGGACTAGCCCAAAACGAGCAGTACTTC. Translation: CASSPGLAQNEQYF.

Many counts were recorded for this clonotype. The chain couples TRBV11-2 to TRBJ2-3; 7 positions agree with TRBD2. Germline trimming cut 1 base from V and 2 bases from J; bases unmatched to any gene: 3. CDR3 size: 15 residues. The V gene's germline CDR1 is SGHAT and CDR2 FQNNGV. Here the CDR3 reads CASSLAAGTTDTQYF. CDR3 nucleotides: TGTGCCAGCAGCTTAGCAGCGGGGACCACAGATACGCAGTATTTT.

There are many counts of this clonotype. V and J are TRBV5-1 and TRBJ2-3; D assignment may be TRBD1 or TRBD2 (6 bases each). This CDR3 region has 16 residues. V was pared by 2 bases and J by 5 bases, with 18 bases between. CDR1 and CDR2 from the germline V gene are SGHRS and YFSETQ. CDR3 region: CASSFGPGATGDTQYF. The CDR3 region has the DNA TGCGCCAGCAGCTTTGGTCCGGGGGCTACCGGAGATACGCAGTATTTT.

This clonotype was seen more than once but under ten times. The V gene is TRBV7-9, the J gene TRBJ1-1, with D perhaps TRBD1 (5 bases). The CDR3 loop spans 14 amino acids. Germline CDR1 is SEHNR and CDR2 is FQNEAQ (reference sequence). Trimming cost V 5 bases and J 5 bases, with 15 bases left between them. Here the CDR3 reads CASSPYQGGTEAFF. The CDR3 nucleotides are TGTGCCAGCAGCCCCTACCAGGGTGGAACTGAAGCTTTCTTT.

This chain connects TRBV10-3 to TRBJ1-6, with TRBD1 identical over 8 bases. Trimming took 5 bases from V and 3 from J; bases not matched to a gene: 3. The CDR3 runs to 15 residues. Germline-derived CDR1 and CDR2 are ENHRY and SYGVKD. Written as DNA, the CDR3 is TGTGCCATCAGTCGACAGGGGAACTATAATTCACCCCTCCACTTT. Its translation is CAISRQGNYNSPLHF.

The V gene is TRBV7-9, the J gene TRBJ2-1; 9 positions agree with TRBD1. Trimming cost V 5 bases and J 4 bases; bases outside gene matches: 6. Per the germline V gene, CDR1 is SEHNR and CDR2 is FQNEAQ (reference sequence). This CDR3 spans 15 amino acids. This chain's CDR3 is CASSPETGGYNEQFF. In DNA, the CDR3 is TGTGCCAGCAGCCCCGAGACAGGGGGGTACAATGAGCAGTTCTTC.

CDR3 in amino acids: CASSAGALQGPDYGYTF. CDR3 sequence (DNA): TGTGCCAGCAGTGCCGGCGCTCTACAGGGGCCAGACTATGGCTACACCTTC. The rearrangement joins TRBV25-1 to TRBJ1-2; 7 positions agree with TRBD1. This CDR3 spans 17 amino acids. The V gene's germline CDR1 is MGHDK and CDR2 SYGVNS. V trimming: 4 bases; J trimming: 3 bases; junction bases outside the gene matches: 14.

The chain joins TRBV6-1 to TRBJ1-2; D is possibly TRBD1 (6 bases). Trimming stripped 5 bases from V and 7 bases from J, with 11 bases between. The CDR3 is 12 residues long. Germline CDR1 is MNHNS and CDR2 is SASEGT. CDR3 coding DNA: TGTGCCAGCAGTACAGGACAGAGTGGCTACACCTTC. It encodes CASSTGQSGYTF.

This clonotype was observed at least ten times. The junction shows a germline mismatch at one end, possibly a read error. The CDR3 protein is CASSPPGNSYNEQFF. The CDR3 coding sequence is TGCGCCAGCAGCCCTCCAGGGAACTCCTACAATGAGCAGTTCTTC. The gene calls are TRBV12-3 or TRBV12-4 and TRBJ2-1, with D possibly TRBD1 on 5 matching bases. CDR3 length equals 15 residues.

Many counts were recorded for this clonotype. The V gene is TRBV12-3 or TRBV12-4, the J gene TRBJ2-1, with a weak D call TRBD1 (7 bases). The CDR3 has 15 residues. With 3 bases removed from V and 4 bases from J, the gap between germline ends came to 13 bases. The CDR3 sequence: CASSFEGAGYNEQFF. CDR3 in DNA: TGTGCCAGCAGTTTTGAGGGGGCGGGGTACAATGAGCAGTTCTTC.

The chain joins TRBV20-1 to TRBJ1-2; 7 bases map to TRBD1. Germline trimming cut 6 bases from V and 10 bases from J; bases unmatched to any gene: 5. The germline gives CDR1 DFQATT, CDR2 SNEGSKA (reference sequence). This CDR3 is built from 10 residues. The CDR3 sequence: CSARDSYYTF. The CDR3 DNA reads as TGCAGTGCACGGGACAGCTACTACACCTTC.

This clonotype was recorded at least ten times. V usage is TRBV7-9 and J usage is TRBJ1-2; TRBD1 aligns across 8 bases. V lost 2 bases, J lost 5 bases, and 10 bases stayed unmatched. Germline V lookup: CDR1 SEHNR, CDR2 FQNEAQ (reference sequence). The CDR3 runs 16 residues. This CDR3 is CASSLWRGQGEYGYTF. CDR3 bases: TGTGCCAGCAGCTTATGGAGAGGACAGGGTGAATATGGCTACACCTTC.